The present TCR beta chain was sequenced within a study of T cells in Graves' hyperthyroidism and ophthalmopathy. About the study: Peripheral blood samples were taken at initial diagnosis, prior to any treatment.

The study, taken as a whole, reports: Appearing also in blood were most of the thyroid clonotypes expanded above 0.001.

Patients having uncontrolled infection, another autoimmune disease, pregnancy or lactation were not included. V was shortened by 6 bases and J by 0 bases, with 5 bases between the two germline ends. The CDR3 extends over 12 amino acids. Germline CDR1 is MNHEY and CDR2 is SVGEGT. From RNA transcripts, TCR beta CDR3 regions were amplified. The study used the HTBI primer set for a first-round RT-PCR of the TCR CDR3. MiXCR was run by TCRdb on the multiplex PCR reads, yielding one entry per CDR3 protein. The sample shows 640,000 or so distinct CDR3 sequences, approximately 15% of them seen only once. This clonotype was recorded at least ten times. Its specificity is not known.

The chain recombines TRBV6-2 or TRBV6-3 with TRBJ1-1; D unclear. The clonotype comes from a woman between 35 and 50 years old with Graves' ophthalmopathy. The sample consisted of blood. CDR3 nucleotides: TGTGCCAGCAGGAAAGTGAACACTGAAGCTTTCTTT. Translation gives CASRKVNTEAFF.